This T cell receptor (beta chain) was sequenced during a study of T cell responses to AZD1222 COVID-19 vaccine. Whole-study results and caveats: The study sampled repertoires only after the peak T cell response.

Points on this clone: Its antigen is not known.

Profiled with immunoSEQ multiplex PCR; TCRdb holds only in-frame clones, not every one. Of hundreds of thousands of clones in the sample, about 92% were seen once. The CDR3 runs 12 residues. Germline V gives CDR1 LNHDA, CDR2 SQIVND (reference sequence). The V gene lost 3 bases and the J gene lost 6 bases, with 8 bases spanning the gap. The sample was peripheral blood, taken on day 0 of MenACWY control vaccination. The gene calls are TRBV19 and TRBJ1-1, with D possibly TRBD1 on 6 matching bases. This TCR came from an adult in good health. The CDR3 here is CASSMGAAEAFF. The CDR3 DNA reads TGTGCCAGTAGTATGGGGGCGGCTGAAGCTTTCTTT.